The clone carrying this TCR beta chain was seen ten or more times. TCRdb reprocessed the reads via MiXCR and lists one record per CDR3 protein. Among under 600,000 distinct CDR3 sequences, approximately 15% were seen once, and the ten largest hold 20% to 30%. V trimming: 6 bases; J trimming: 4 bases; junction bases outside the gene matches: 10. The CDR3 spans 15 residues. The germline gives CDR1 MNHNY, CDR2 SVGAGI (reference sequence). The sample belongs to a study of T cell repertoires in cytomegalovirus infection. The sequence derives from a human donor in good health (CMV status not recorded). Some clones in this sample may be carry-over from other donors' samples. The chain combines TRBV6-6 with TRBJ1-2; 8 positions agree with TRBD1. Source material: CD8+ T cells from PBMCs. The CDR3 DNA reads TGTGCCAGCAGCATCCCGGGACAGGACCTCTATGGCTACACCTTC. It specifies CASSIPGQDLYGYTF.